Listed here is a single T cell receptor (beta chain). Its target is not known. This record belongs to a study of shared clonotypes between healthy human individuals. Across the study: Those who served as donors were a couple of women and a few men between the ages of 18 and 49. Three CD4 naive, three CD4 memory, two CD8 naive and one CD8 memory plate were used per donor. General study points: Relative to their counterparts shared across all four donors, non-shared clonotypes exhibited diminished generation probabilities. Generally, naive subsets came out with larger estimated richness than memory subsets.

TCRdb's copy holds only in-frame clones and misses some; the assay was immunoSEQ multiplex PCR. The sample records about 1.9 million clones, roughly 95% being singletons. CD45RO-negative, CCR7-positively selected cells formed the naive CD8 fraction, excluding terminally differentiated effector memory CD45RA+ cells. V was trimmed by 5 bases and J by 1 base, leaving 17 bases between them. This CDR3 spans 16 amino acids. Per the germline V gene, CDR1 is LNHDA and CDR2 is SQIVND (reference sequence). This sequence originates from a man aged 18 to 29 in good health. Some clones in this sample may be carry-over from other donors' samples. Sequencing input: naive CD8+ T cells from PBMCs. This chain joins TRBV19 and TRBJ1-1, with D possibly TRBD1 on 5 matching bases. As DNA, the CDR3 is TGTGCCAGTAGTGATAACCGGGGGATTTGGAACACTGAAGCTTTCTTT. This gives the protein CASSDNRGIWNTEAFF.